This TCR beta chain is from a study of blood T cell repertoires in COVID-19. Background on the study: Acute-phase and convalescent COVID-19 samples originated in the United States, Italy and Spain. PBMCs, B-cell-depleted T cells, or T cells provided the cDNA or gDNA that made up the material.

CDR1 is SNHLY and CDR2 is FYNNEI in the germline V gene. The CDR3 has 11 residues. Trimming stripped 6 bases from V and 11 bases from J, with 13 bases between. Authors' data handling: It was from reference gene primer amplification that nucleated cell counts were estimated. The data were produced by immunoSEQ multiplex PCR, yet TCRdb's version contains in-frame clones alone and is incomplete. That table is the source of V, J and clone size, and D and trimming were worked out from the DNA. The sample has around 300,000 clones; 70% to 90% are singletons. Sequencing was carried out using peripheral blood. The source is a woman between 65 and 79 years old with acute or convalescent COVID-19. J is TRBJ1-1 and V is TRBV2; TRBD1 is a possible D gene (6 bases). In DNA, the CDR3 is TGTGCCAGCAGGCGGACAGTTGATGCTTTCTTT. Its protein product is CASRRTVDAFF.